This TCR beta chain was documented in a study of cytomegalovirus exposure and HLA in healthy donors. Whole-study results and caveats: Relative to the approximately 700-donor mean, N-insertions were reportedly fewer in an Asian-associated ancestry cluster in a later analysis. Cytomegalovirus association was assigned to approximately 160 TCR beta chains. Excluded: some indistinguishable V segments such as TRBV6-2 and TRBV6-3.

It was with 60 Vbeta and 13 Jbeta primers that the PCR ran. Measured with immunoSEQ multiplex PCR; TCRdb has only the in-frame clones, and not every one. The data show about 190,000 clones, 75% to 90% seen once. Of note for this clone: What it binds is unknown.

Germline V CDR1 and CDR2: LGHNA, YNFKEQ. V lost 0 bases, J lost 7 bases, and 6 bases stayed unmatched. The CDR3 contains 16 residues. The TCR sequence derives from a man between 25 and 39 years old in good health and CMV-seronegative. The specimen sequenced was PBMCs. The V gene is TRBV4-2, the J gene TRBJ1-6, with 7 nucleotides matching TRBD1. The CDR3 nucleotides are TGTGCCAGCAGCCAAGACTGGTCAGGGGGAAATTCACCCCTCCACTTT. It translates to CASSQDWSGGNSPLHF.